Below are 16 T cell receptor beta chains sequenced from a single sample in a study of CD8 T cells in ankylosing spondylitis (dated by TCRdb to about 2017). Overall study outcomes, separate from this receptor: A TCR beta motif made up of several highly homologous amino acid variants appeared to be characteristic of blood from ankylosing spondylitis patients.

The library was produced with 5' RACE. The instrument given in TCRdb is Illumina HiSeq 2500. TCRdb trimmed the raw reads at Q25, called clones with MiXCR and kept productive beta chains. Rows with one shared CDR3 protein collapse into an entry with the most common genes and DNA. The sample contains tens of thousands of distinct CDR3 sequences, about 8.3% of them found a single time. The top ten hold around 30% of the sample. No antigens are known for them. Input material: blood, either unsorted or a sorted T cell fraction (not recorded which). The receptors were gathered from a male donor with ankylosing spondylitis.

This chain connects TRBV11-2 to TRBJ2-1, with 10 positions matching TRBD2. The V gene end was trimmed by 4 bases and the J gene end by 7 bases; junction bases not matched to a gene: 10. The CDR3 runs 16 residues. Germline CDR1 reads SGHAT; CDR2 reads FQNNGV. CDR3 DNA: TGTGCCAGCAGCTGGTTGGTGCTAGCGGGAGAGAATGAGCAGTTCTTC. This gives the protein CASSWLVLAGENEQFF.

This clonotype was picked up many times. The chain links TRBV29-1 to TRBJ2-7; tentatively, D is TRBD1 (6 bases). Trimming left V 4 bases short and J 3 bases short, with 16 bases between. Germline loops: CDR1 SQVTM, CDR2 ANQGSEA. The CDR3 has 14 amino acids. CDR3 sequence reads: CSVATGTSYYEQYF. The CDR3 region has the DNA TGCAGCGTTGCAACTGGGACATCATACTACGAGCAGTACTTC.

This rearrangement joins TRBV5-6 to TRBJ1-5; the D is unclear. The CDR3 runs to 16 residues. The germline V and J ends were trimmed by 4 bases and 1 base, with 15 bases remaining between them. Germline CDR1 reads SGHDT; CDR2 reads YYEEEE. For the CDR3, the DNA is TGTGCCAGCAGCCTGTCGGCCCGCCGAAGCAATCAGCCCCAGCATTTT. Residues: CASSLSARRSNQPQHF.

This chain connects TRBV7-9 to TRBJ1-1; no definite D call. The V end lost 6 bases, the J end lost 1 base, and 15 bases lay between the germline ends. Germline values: CDR1 SEHNR, CDR2 FQNEAQ (reference sequence). This CDR3 is 15 amino acids long. CDR3 protein: CASSTTRKRNTEAFF. CDR3 bases: TGTGCCAGCAGTACAACCAGAAAAAGGAACACTGAAGCTTTCTTT.

Here the CDR3 reads CASSESWRESREQYV. The CDR3 coding sequence is TGCGCCAGCAGTGAGTCGTGGCGGGAGTCTAGAGAGCAGTACGTC. This chain connects TRBV10-2 to TRBJ2-7, with 7 bases lining up with TRBD2. The length of the CDR3 is 15 residues. The germline gives CDR1 WSHSY, CDR2 SAAADI. V shed 0 bases, J shed 7 bases, and the junction held 9 bases outside the gene matches.

The sample holds many counts of this clonotype. The chain couples TRBV12-3 or TRBV12-4 to TRBJ2-1; unclear D gene. The CDR3 covers 15 residues. Trimming stripped 2 bases from V and 8 bases from J, with 16 bases between. The CDR3 region has the DNA TGTGCCAGCAGTTTAAGTATGGGGATAGGAGATGAGCAGTTCTTC. Translated, it gives CASSLSMGIGDEQFF.

V is TRBV2 and J is TRBJ2-1; 11 bases fit TRBD2. This CDR3 has 17 residues. V dropped 5 bases and J dropped 8; count of bases not matched to a gene: 14. Germline V lookup: CDR1 SNHLY, CDR2 FYNNEI. CDR3 in DNA: TGTGCCAGCAGTATCCCGGGACTAGCGGAGAGGGGCGATGAGCAGTTCTTC. It translates to CASSIPGLAERGDEQFF.

This clonotype was detected many times. The chain links TRBV7-2 to TRBJ2-1, with 8 bases matching TRBD2. J was trimmed by 2 bases and V by 4 bases; bases with no gene match: 7. This CDR3 is built from 16 residues. Germline V lookup: CDR1 SGHTA, CDR2 FQGNSA. The CDR3 protein is CASSSAGTRTYNEQFF. The DNA for the CDR3 is TGTGCCAGCAGCTCCGCCGGGACTAGAACCTACAATGAGCAGTTCTTC.

This clonotype came up many times. The CDR3 DNA sequence: TGCGCCAGCAGCTTGGGTCAGGGGCTGGCAACTAATGAAAAACTGTTTTTT. Protein sequence: CASSLGQGLATNEKLFF. V is TRBV5-1 and J is TRBJ1-4, with D possibly being TRBD1 (6 bases). Trimming pared 0 bases from V and 0 bases from J, leaving 12 bases between. Germline V CDR1 and CDR2: SGHRS, YFSETQ. This CDR3 is built from 17 residues.

This clonotype has a count of ten or more. J is TRBJ2-2 and V is TRBV6-4; D gene uncertain. Germline-derived CDR1 and CDR2 are MRHNA and SNTAGT. The length of the CDR3 is 14 residues. The germline V and J ends were trimmed by 3 bases and 4 bases, with 9 bases remaining between them. The CDR3 spells CASSDGVATGELFF. The CDR3 DNA follows: TGTGCCAGCAGTGATGGCGTGGCCACCGGGGAGCTGTTTTTT.

This clonotype came up a few times. The chain combines TRBV5-1 with TRBJ2-7; TRBD2 aligns across 14 bases. The CDR3 totals 15 residues. The germline V gene has CDR1 SGHRS and CDR2 YFSETQ. V dropped 4 bases and J dropped 6; count of bases not matched to a gene: 6. The CDR3 DNA follows: TGCGCCAGCAGCCCCGGGACTAGCGGGAGTATCGAGCAGTACTTC. Protein product: CASSPGTSGSIEQYF. Combining the CDR3 with reference TRBV5-1 and TRBJ2-7 gives the whole variable domain KAGVTQTPRYLIKTRGQQVTLSCSPISGHRSVSWYQQTPGQGLQFLFEYFSETQRNKGNFPGRFSGRQFSNSRSEMNVSTLELGDSALYLCASSPGTSGSIEQYFGPGTRLTVT.

This clonotype was counted at least ten times. The gene calls are TRBV7-6 and TRBJ2-7; possible D gene TRBD2, 7 bases. V was clipped by 5 bases and J by 2 bases, with 16 bases between them. The germline gives CDR1 SGHVS, CDR2 FNYEAQ. CDR3 length equals 15 residues. The CDR3 DNA is TGTGCCAGCAGCCCTCTTGGGGGGGGCACCTACGAGCAGTACTTC. Amino acids: CASSPLGGGTYEQYF.

The chain is built from TRBV7-8 and TRBJ2-1, with TRBD2 matching over 13 bases. Germline trimming cut 7 bases from V and 0 bases from J; bases unmatched to any gene: 15. In germline, CDR1 is SGHVS, CDR2 FQNEAQ. The CDR3 sequence is 20 residues long. CDR3: CASTHTGTSGESSSYNEQFF. CDR3 nucleotides: TGTGCCAGCACCCACACCGGGACTAGCGGGGAGTCGAGCTCCTACAATGAGCAGTTCTTC.

This clonotype was picked up a small number of times. The chain joins TRBV2 to TRBJ2-3; 8 nucleotides line up with TRBD1. Per the germline V gene, CDR1 is SNHLY and CDR2 is FYNNEI. The CDR3 is 13 amino acids. The ends lost 8 bases at V and 3 bases at J; junction bases unmatched: 4. CDR3 bases: TGTGCCAGCCTCGGGACAGGTACAGATACGCAGTATTTT. Protein sequence: CASLGTGTDTQYF.

The rearrangement joins TRBV7-9 to TRBJ2-1, with D possibly matching TRBD2 (5 bases). This CDR3 is built from 15 residues. V lost 5 bases and J lost 5, with 16 bases in between. Germline V gene lookup returns CDR1 SEHNR and CDR2 FQNEAQ (reference sequence). The CDR3 region is CASSQISGGDNEQFF. The CDR3 DNA sequence: TGTGCCAGCAGCCAGATAAGTGGAGGCGACAATGAGCAGTTCTTC.

This clonotype turned up a few times. The chain employs TRBV2 and TRBJ2-7; possible D gene TRBD1, 6 bases. Germline V gives CDR1 SNHLY, CDR2 FYNNEI. The V gene lost 7 bases and the J gene lost 2 bases, with 15 bases spanning the gap. The CDR3 runs 14 residues. CDR3 loop: CASKNPGTTYEQYV. Here the CDR3 DNA reads TGTGCCAGCAAAAACCCCGGGACAACCTACGAGCAGTACGTC.